This T cell receptor beta chain was sequenced in a study of blood T cell repertoires in COVID-19. About the study: From the United States, Italy and Spain came samples of acute and convalescent COVID-19. PBMCs, B-cell-depleted T cells, or T cells provided the cDNA or gDNA that made up the material.

The germline V gene encodes CDR1 SEHNR and CDR2 FQNEAQ (reference sequence). The length of the CDR3 is 15 residues. V dropped 5 bases and J dropped 8 bases, with 18 bases sitting between them. Clones were read by immunoSEQ multiplex PCR, and TCRdb kept only the in-frame ones, dropping some. The sample contains 130,000 or so clones, about 80% of which appear only once. This clone was recorded a few times. Sequencing used PBMCs or T cells enriched from blood (not recorded which). The sequence was obtained from a man between 40 and 49 years old with acute COVID-19. The chain has TRBV7-9 and TRBJ1-4, with unresolved D. The CDR3 loop reads CASSPPAKGGEKLFF. DNA for the CDR3: TGTGCCAGCAGCCCCCCGGCGAAGGGCGGGGAAAAACTGTTTTTT.